Listed here are 11 T cell receptor beta chains from one sample, sequenced in a study of blood T cell repertoires in COVID-19. Clones were sequenced by immunoSEQ multiplex PCR, and TCRdb holds only the in-frame ones, with some missing. The sample has about 60,000 clones, 87% seen once. Sequencing was carried out using peripheral blood. The source of these receptors is a human donor with acute or convalescent COVID-19. The donor label of this sample is uncertain.

This sequence joins TRBV7-6 and TRBJ2-3; TRBD1 agrees at 7 bases. The CDR3 contains 16 residues. Per the germline V gene, CDR1 is SGHVS and CDR2 is FNYEAQ. J was trimmed by 0 bases and V by 5 bases; bases with no gene match: 8. CDR3 nucleotide sequence: TGTGCCAGCAGCCGCACAGGGGCCGATAGCACAGATACGCAGTATTTT. It codes for CASSRTGADSTDTQYF.

The DNA of the CDR3 is TGTGCCAGCAGTCCGGGGGGCCGAGAGGGAAATCAGCCCCAGCATTTT. This translates into CASSPGGREGNQPQHF. V and J are TRBV7-2 and TRBJ1-5; D is possibly TRBD1 (6 bases). Germline V CDR1 and CDR2: SGHTA, FQGNSA. V dropped 6 bases and J dropped 4 bases, with 19 bases sitting between them. The CDR3 is made up of 16 amino acids.

The J gene is TRBJ1-5, the V gene TRBV2, with a possible D match to TRBD1 (5 bases). With 0 bases removed from V and 6 bases from J, the gap between germline ends came to 18 bases. Germline loops: CDR1 SNHLY, CDR2 FYNNEI. The CDR3 is made up of 17 amino acids. The CDR3 protein is CASSEARRSWRGQPQHF. The CDR3 nucleotides are TGTGCCAGCAGTGAAGCGAGAAGGAGCTGGAGGGGTCAGCCCCAGCATTTT.

The genes are TRBV5-1 and TRBJ2-5, with D unresolved. The germline V and J ends were trimmed by 2 bases and 3 bases, with 14 bases remaining between them. From germline, CDR1 is SGHRS and CDR2 YFSETQ. The CDR3 is 15 amino acids. CDR3 DNA: TGCGCCAGCAGCTTAGTTAGAACCCTTGAAGAGACCCAGTACTTC. Translating gives CASSLVRTLEETQYF. Based on the CDR3 plus reference TRBV5-1 and TRBJ2-5, the full variable domain is KAGVTQTPRYLIKTRGQQVTLSCSPISGHRSVSWYQQTPGQGLQFLFEYFSETQRNKGNFPGRFSGRQFSNSRSEMNVSTLELGDSALYLCASSLVRTLEETQYFGPGTRLLVL.

The genes are TRBV2 and TRBJ2-5, with D tentatively TRBD1 (6 bases). The ends were cut back, 3 bases at V and 2 bases at J, with 7 bases in the middle. The germline gives CDR1 SNHLY, CDR2 FYNNEI. This CDR3 comprises 13 residues. For the CDR3, the DNA is TGTGCCAGCAGTGAGAGGGGGCAAGAGACCCAGTACTTC. Translating it yields CASSERGQETQYF.

The CDR3 region has the DNA TGTGCCAGCACCATAGCGGGAGGCCCCTACGAGCAGTACTTC. Its translation is CASTIAGGPYEQYF. V usage is TRBV7-2 and J usage is TRBJ2-7, with 10 bases matching TRBD2. The CDR3 spans 14 residues. The trim removed 7 bases at V and 2 bases at J, leaving 5 bases unmatched. Germline V gene sequence: CDR1 SGHTA, CDR2 FQGNSA.

With respect to this clone: Its ends do not fully match the called genes, so a read error is possible. This chain joins TRBV7-7 and TRBJ2-1, with TRBD1 matching over 9 bases. CDR1 SSHAT and CDR2 FNYEAQ come from the germline V gene (reference sequence). The CDR3 runs to 13 residues. The CDR3: CASSSGQGNEQFF. The DNA for the CDR3 is TGTGCTAGCAGCTCGGGACAGGGCAATGAGCAGTTCTTC. The whole variable domain, remainder taken from reference TRBV7-7 and TRBJ2-1, is GAGVSQSPRYKVTKRGQDVTLRCDPISSHATLYWYQQALGQGPEFLTYFNYEAQPDKSGLPSDRFSAERPEGSISTLTIQRTEQRDSAMYRCASSSGQGNEQFFGPGTRLTVL.

This chain connects TRBV5-4 to TRBJ2-1; D is possibly TRBD2 (5 bases). Germline V gives CDR1 SGHNT, CDR2 YYREEE (reference sequence). This CDR3 contains 16 residues. The germline V and J ends were trimmed by 5 bases and 3 bases, with 18 bases remaining between them. CDR3 sequence: CASSSRGAEFYNEQFF. In DNA form, the CDR3 reads TGTGCCAGCAGTTCACGGGGAGCGGAGTTCTACAATGAGCAGTTCTTC.

The gene calls are TRBV6-1 and TRBJ1-5, with a possible D match to TRBD1 (6 bases). Trimming shortened V by 3 bases and J by 2 bases, and 11 bases separated the two germline ends. The length of the CDR3 is 15 residues. The germline V gene encodes CDR1 MNHNS and CDR2 SASEGT. CDR3 bases: TGTGCCAGCAGTGAGCGGGGGCTGCGCAATCAGCCCCAGCATTTT. This codes for CASSERGLRNQPQHF.

The chain joins TRBV28 to TRBJ1-6; D is uncertain. The V gene lost 2 bases and the J gene lost 11 bases, with 7 bases spanning the gap. CDR1 is MDHEN, CDR2 SYDVKM, per germline. This CDR3 has 12 amino acids. CDR3: CASSLPVTPLHF. The CDR3 DNA reads TGTGCCAGCAGTTTACCGGTAACACCCCTCCACTTT.

The rearrangement links TRBV11-1 to TRBJ2-5, with 14 bases aligning to TRBD2. Germline lookup yields CDR1 SGHAT and CDR2 FQDESV (reference sequence). V lost 4 bases and J lost 2; bases outside the gene matches: 3. There are 16 residues in the CDR3. The CDR3 reads CASSSGLAGEQETQYF. The DNA of the CDR3 is TGTGCCAGCAGCTCGGGACTAGCGGGGGAACAAGAGACCCAGTACTTC.